Presented here are 5 T cell receptor beta chains from one specimen sequenced in a study of blood T cell repertoires in COVID-19. Generated by immunoSEQ multiplex PCR, the TCRdb table keeps only in-frame clones and is missing some. The data show fewer than 350,000 clones, about 85% seen once. The sequenced sample was PBMCs or T cells enriched from blood (not recorded which). The source is a woman in her fifties or sixties who had recovered from COVID-19.

The V call is TRBV6-2 or TRBV6-3, the J call TRBJ2-7; 11 bases agree with TRBD2. Germline CDR1 reads MNHEY; CDR2 reads SVGEGT. V shed 6 bases and J 3 bases; nucleotides not matched to a gene: 7. CDR3 length: 15 residues. The CDR3 is CASSPPGTSGYEQYF. The CDR3 DNA is TGTGCCAGCAGCCCCCCCGGGACTAGCGGCTACGAGCAGTACTTC.

This chain connects TRBV19 to TRBJ1-1; D remains unclear. Germline CDR1 is LNHDA and CDR2 is SQIVND (reference sequence). The CDR3 loop spans 13 amino acids. V was pared by 4 bases and J by 4 bases, with 10 bases between. CDR3 coding DNA: TGTGCCAGTAGTAATACAGCGGGCACTGAAGCTTTCTTT. Translating it yields CASSNTAGTEAFF. The whole variable domain, filled in from reference TRBV19 and TRBJ1-1, reads DGGITQSPKYLFRKEGQNVTLSCEQNLNHDAMYWYRQDPGQGLRLIYYSQIVNDFQKGDIAEGYSVSREKKESFPLTVTSAQKNPTAFYLCASSNTAGTEAFFGQGTRLTVV.

This clone appeared a few times. The chain carries TRBV29-1 and TRBJ1-5; D gene unclear. This CDR3 comprises 13 residues. Germline values: CDR1 SQVTM, CDR2 ANQGSEA. V lost 7 bases to trimming and J lost 1 base, with 11 bases between them. The CDR3 nucleotides read TGCAGCGCCGCCGGAGCCAGCAATCAGCCCCAGCATTTT. Residues: CSAAGASNQPQHF.

This clone was detected only once. This rearrangement joins TRBV24-1 to TRBJ2-1; 12 bases align to TRBD2. This CDR3 contains 15 residues. After removal of 2 bases from V and 13 bases from J, the junction contained 8 bases not matched to a gene. Germline CDR1 reads KGHDR; CDR2 reads SFDVKD. In DNA, the CDR3 is TGTGCCACCAGTGATTCGCGTACTAGCGGGAGGTCCCAGTTCTTC. This codes for CATSDSRTSGRSQFF.

This clone was counted between two and nine times. V usage is TRBV20-1 and J usage is TRBJ2-7; 12 bases line up with TRBD2. Trimming took 3 bases from V and 5 from J; bases not matched to a gene: 8. The CDR3 contains 15 residues. The V gene's germline CDR1 is DFQATT and CDR2 SNEGSKA (reference sequence). The CDR3 region has the DNA TGCAGTGCTAGTCTTCCTAGCGGGAGGGCCCACGAGCAGTACTTC. It codes for CSASLPSGRAHEQYF.